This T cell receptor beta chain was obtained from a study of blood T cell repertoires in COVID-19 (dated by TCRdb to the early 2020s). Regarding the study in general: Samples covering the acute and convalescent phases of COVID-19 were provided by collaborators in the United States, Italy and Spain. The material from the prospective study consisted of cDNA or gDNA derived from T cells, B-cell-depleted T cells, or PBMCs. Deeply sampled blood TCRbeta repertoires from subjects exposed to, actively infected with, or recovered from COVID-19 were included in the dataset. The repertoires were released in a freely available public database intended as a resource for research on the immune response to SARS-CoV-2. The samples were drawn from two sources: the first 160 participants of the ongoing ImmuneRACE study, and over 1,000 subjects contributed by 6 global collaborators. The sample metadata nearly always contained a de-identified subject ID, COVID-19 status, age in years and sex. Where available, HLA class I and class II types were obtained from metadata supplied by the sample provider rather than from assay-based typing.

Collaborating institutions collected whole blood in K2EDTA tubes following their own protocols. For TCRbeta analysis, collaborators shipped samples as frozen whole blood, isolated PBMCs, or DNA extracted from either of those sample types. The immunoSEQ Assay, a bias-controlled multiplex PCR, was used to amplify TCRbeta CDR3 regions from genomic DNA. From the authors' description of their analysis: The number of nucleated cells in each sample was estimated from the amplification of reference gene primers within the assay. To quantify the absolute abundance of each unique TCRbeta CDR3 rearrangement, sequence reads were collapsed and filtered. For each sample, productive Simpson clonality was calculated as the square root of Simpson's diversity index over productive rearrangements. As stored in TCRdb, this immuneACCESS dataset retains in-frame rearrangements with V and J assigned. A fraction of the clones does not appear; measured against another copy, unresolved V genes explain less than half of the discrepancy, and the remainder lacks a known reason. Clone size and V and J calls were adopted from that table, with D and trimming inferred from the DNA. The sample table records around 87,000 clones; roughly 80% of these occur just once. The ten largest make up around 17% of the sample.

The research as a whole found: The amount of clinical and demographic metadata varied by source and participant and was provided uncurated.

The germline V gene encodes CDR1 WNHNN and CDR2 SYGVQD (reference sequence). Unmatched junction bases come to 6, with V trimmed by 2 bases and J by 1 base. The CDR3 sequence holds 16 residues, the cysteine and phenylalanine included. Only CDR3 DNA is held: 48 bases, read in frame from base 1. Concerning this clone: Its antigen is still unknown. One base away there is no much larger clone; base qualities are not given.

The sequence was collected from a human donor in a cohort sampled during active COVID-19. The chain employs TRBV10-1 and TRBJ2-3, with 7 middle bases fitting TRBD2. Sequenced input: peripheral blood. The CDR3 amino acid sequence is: CASSEDPAGGTDTQYF. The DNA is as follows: TGCGCCAGCAGTGAGGATCCGGCGGGGGGCACAGATACGCAGTATTTT.